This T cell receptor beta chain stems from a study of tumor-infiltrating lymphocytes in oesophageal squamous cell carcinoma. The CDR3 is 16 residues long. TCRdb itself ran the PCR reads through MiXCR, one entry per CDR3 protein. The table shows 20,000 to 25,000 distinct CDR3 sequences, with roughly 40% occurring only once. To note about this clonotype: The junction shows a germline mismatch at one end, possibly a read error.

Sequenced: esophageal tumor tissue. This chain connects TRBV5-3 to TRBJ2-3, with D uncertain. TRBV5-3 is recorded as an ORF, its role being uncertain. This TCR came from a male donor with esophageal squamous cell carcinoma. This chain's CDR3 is CASSSRRRTSTDTQYF. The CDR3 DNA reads TGTGCCAGCAGCTCGCGCCGGCGTACTAGCACAGATACGCAGTATTTT.